The present entry profiles one T cell receptor beta chain with its context. Germline V lookup: CDR1 LNHDA, CDR2 SQIVND (reference sequence). The CDR3 sequence is 14 residues long. The V gene end was trimmed by 4 bases and the J gene end by 4 bases; junction bases not matched to a gene: 1. The data were produced by immunoSEQ multiplex PCR, yet TCRdb's version contains in-frame clones alone and is incomplete. Among about 58,000 clones listed, 60% to 85% were seen once. This sample is part of a study of blood T cell repertoires in COVID-19. Turning to the study itself: The origin of the acute and convalescent COVID-19 samples was the United States, Italy and Spain.

The clonotype was recovered from a human donor in a cohort sampled during active COVID-19. Source material: peripheral blood. The V call is TRBV19, the J call TRBJ2-1; 10 bases are shared with TRBD1. CDR3 bases: TGTGCCAGTAGTACGGGACAGGGGTACAATGAGCAGTTCTTC. Translating gives CASSTGQGYNEQFF. The complete variable domain, with remaining parts taken from reference TRBV19 and TRBJ2-1, reads DGGITQSPKYLFRKEGQNVTLSCEQNLNHDAMYWYRQDPGQGLRLIYYSQIVNDFQKGDIAEGYSVSREKKESFPLTVTSAQKNPTAFYLCASSTGQGYNEQFFGPGTRLTVL.